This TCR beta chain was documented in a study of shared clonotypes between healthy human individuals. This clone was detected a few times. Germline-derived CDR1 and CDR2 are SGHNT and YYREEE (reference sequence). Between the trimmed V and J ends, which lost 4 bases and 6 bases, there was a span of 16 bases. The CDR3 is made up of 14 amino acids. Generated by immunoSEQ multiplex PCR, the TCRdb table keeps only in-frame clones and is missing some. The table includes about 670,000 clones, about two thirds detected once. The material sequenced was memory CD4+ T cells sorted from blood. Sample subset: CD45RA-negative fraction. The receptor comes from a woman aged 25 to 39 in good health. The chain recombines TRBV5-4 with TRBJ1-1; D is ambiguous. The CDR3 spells CASSPNVGGAEAFF. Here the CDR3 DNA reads TGTGCCAGCAGCCCCAACGTCGGAGGCGCTGAAGCTTTCTTT.